Sequencing of this TCR beta chain was carried out in a study of Graves' ophthalmopathy and Graves' hyperthyroidism. This clonotype was found many times. RNA transcripts provided the template for amplifying TCR beta CDR3 regions. Second-round multiplex PCR came after a first-round RT-PCR that employed HTBI primers. TCRdb itself ran the multiplex PCR reads through MiXCR, one entry per CDR3 protein. The sample has approximately 700,000 distinct CDR3 sequences, roughly 41% seen once. Orbital computed tomography, thyroid ultrasound, TRAb, serum thyroxine and clinical symptoms formed the basis of diagnosis. The CDR3 is made up of 13 amino acids. CDR1 and CDR2 (germline): ENHRY, SYGVKD. The ends were cut back, 10 bases at V and 1 base at J, with 13 bases in the middle.

The specimen was peripheral blood. J is TRBJ2-5 and V is TRBV10-3; D might be TRBD2 (5 bases). This TCR came from an adult man with Graves' ophthalmopathy. CDR3 protein: CASRAEGQETQYF. CDR3 in DNA: TGTGCCAGCCGAGCAGAGGGCCAAGAGACCCAGTACTTC.